This TCR beta chain was retrieved from a study of metastatic and nonmetastatic thyroid tumors. Turning to this clone: The junction departs from the called germline gene at one end, perhaps through a read error.

In the source study's methods: Researchers built a distant-metastasis classifier for papillary thyroid cancer that drew on CDR3 differences across clinicopathological groups. TCRdb re-clonotyped the PCR reads through MiXCR. The V and J calls here are based on TCRdb, not the publication. The sample has more than 40,000 clones; 24% are singletons. Among the patients, none had received any treatment before thyroid surgery. Germline CDR1 is KGHDR and CDR2 is SFDVKD. CDR3 length: 15 amino acids. This sequence joins TRBV24-1 and TRBJ1-2, with D tentatively TRBD1 (6 bases). Sequencing used tumor tissue. The receptor comes from a female donor with papillary thyroid cancer or a benign thyroid nodule (not recorded which). Some clones in this sample may be carry-over from other donors' samples. The CDR3 DNA is TGTGCCACAAGTGACCACTTGACAGGACCCTATAGCTACACCTTC. Translating it yields CATSDHLTGPYSYTF.